Listed below are T cell receptor beta chains from one sample, sequenced in a study of B cell selection in AIRE deficiency. The data were produced by immunoSEQ multiplex PCR, yet TCRdb's version contains in-frame clones alone and is incomplete. The table includes 20,000 to 30,000 clones, roughly 90% detected once. Source material: CD4+CD25+ Tregs sorted from PBMCs. These receptors came from a human donor in good health. The CDR3 runs from the conserved cysteine through the conserved F or W. The D gene is left open where the match is weak. Only some rows state a clone size, as once, few, many or a class for expanded clones.

D gene	clone size	J gene	V gene	CDR3 DNA	CDR3 protein
TRBD1	once	TRBJ2-1	TRBV4-2	TGTGCCAGCAGCCAAGACGGACAGGGATACAATGAGCAGTTCTTC	CASSQDGQGYNEQFF
-	-	TRBJ1-1	TRBV28	TGTGCCAGCAGTAATTTAGGGGGAGACACTGAAGCTTTCTTT	CASSNLGGDTEAFF
TRBD1	-	TRBJ1-2	TRBV27	TGTGCCAGCAGTTTCCGGGACAGCTATGGCTACACCTTC	CASSFRDSYGYTF
-	-	TRBJ2-4	TRBV2	TGTGCCAGCACCAGGGACTCACCCTGGATTCAGTACTTC	CASTRDSPWIQYF
TRBD1	-	TRBJ2-3	TRBV23-1	TGCGCCAGCAGTCTCCCCTCGGGACAGGGCACAGATACGCAGTATTTT	CASSLPSGQGTDTQYF
-	-	TRBJ1-2	TRBV5-5	TGTGCCAGCAGCTCCCGTAAAGGTGGCTACACCTTC	CASSSRKGGYTF
TRBD1	few	TRBJ2-7	TRBV6-1	TGTGCCAGCAGTGAAGCGCACCTCGGACAGGGGTGGGTCGAGCAGTACTTC	CASSEAHLGQGWVEQYF
-	-	TRBJ2-2	TRBV7-8	TGTGCCAGCAGCTCCCAGGGGGCGGGGGCCGGGGAGCTGTTTTTT	CASSSQGAGAGELFF
TRBD1	-	TRBJ1-1	TRBV5-1	TGCGCCAGTACGGGGACAGCAATGAACACTGAAGCTTTCTTT	CASTGTAMNTEAFF
-	-	TRBJ1-2	TRBV11-2	TGTGCCAGCAGCTCCGCAGGGTACGGCTACACCTTC	CASSSAGYGYTF
-	once	TRBJ1-1	TRBV5-1	TGCGCCAGCAGCTTGGAGGGGGAAGCTTTCTTT	CASSLEGEAFF
-	once	TRBJ2-5	TRBV6-5	TGTGCCAGCAGTTTCCTCGGGACTCGGGGGCCCCAGTACTTC	CASSFLGTRGPQYF
TRBD1	once	TRBJ2-7	TRBV19	TGTGCCAGTAGTAGTCCACCCCTGACAGGGGGCTTTTCCGAGCAGTACTTC	CASSSPPLTGGFSEQYF
-	-	TRBJ1-2	TRBV6-5	TGTGCCAGCGACCGCGGGGGTTATGGCTACACCTTC	CASDRGGYGYTF
TRBD1	-	TRBJ1-2	TRBV7-2	TGTGCCAGCAGGAAGACAGGGGGCGGCGGCTACACCTTC	CASRKTGGGGYTF
-	-	TRBJ1-1	TRBV5-1	TGCGCCAGCAGCTTGGAGGGGGTTCCTGAAGCTTTCTTT	CASSLEGVPEAFF
-	-	TRBJ2-2	TRBV5-1	TGCGCCAGCAGCTTGCGCGACCCCCTGGGTACCGGGGAGCTGTTTTTT	CASSLRDPLGTGELFF
TRBD2	-	TRBJ2-3	TRBV29-1	TGCAGCGTTGCCCGACTAGCGGGAGCAGATACGCAGTATTTT	CSVARLAGADTQYF
-	once	TRBJ1-1	TRBV7-2	TGTGCCAGCAGCTTAGATTTGAACACTGAAGCTTTCTTT	CASSLDLNTEAFF
TRBD1	-	TRBJ1-5	TRBV18	TGTGCCAGCTCTCTCACAGCAGGCCAGGGGGGGGATCAGCCCCAGCATTTT	CASSLTAGQGGDQPQHF
TRBD2	-	TRBJ2-3	TRBV2	TGTGCCAGCAGTGGGATACTAGCGGGGGGGGATACGCAGTATTTT	CASSGILAGGDTQYF
-	-	TRBJ1-1	TRBV5-1	TGCGCCAGCAGCCTGGAATGGTTCCCTGAAGCTTTCTTT	CASSLEWFPEAFF
TRBD1	-	TRBJ1-2	TRBV5-1	TGCGCCAGCAGACCGACAGGGAGGGACGGCTACACCTTC	CASRPTGRDGYTF
-	-	TRBJ2-3	TRBV6-4	TGTGCCAGCAGTGAGCGGGGACGCACAGATACGCAGTATTTT	CASSERGRTDTQYF
-	-	TRBJ2-6	TRBV5-1	TGCGCCAGCAGCTTGCAGCTTTCCTTGGGGACCAACGTCCTGACTTTC	CASSLQLSLGTNVLTF
-	-	TRBJ1-3	TRBV30	TGTGCCTGGAGTGTGGGTTCTCGGCAAAACACCATATATTTT	CAWSVGSRQNTIYF
TRBD1	-	TRBJ1-4	TRBV15	TGTGCCACCAGCAGAGTGCAGGGGGCGTCTAATGAAAAACTGTTTTTT	CATSRVQGASNEKLFF
-	-	TRBJ1-6	TRBV13	TGTGCCAGCAGTGTAATGATGTCTTCACCCCTCCACTTT	CASSVMMSSPLHF